The source of this TCR beta chain is a study of technical replicates of blood from several donors. This CDR3 spans 15 amino acids. From germline, CDR1 is ENHRY and CDR2 SYGVKD. V gave up 2 bases and J gave up 4 bases, with 12 bases separating them. Produced via immunoSEQ multiplex PCR; TCRdb's table is partial and in-frame only. The sample records under 100,000 clones, approximately 86% being singletons. The chain is built from TRBV10-3 and TRBJ1-3; tentative D call: TRBD1 (5 bases). The specimen was PBMCs. This TCR derives from a human donor in good health. Some clones in this sample may be carry-over from other donors' samples. As DNA, the CDR3 is TGTGCCATCAGTGAGCTCAGGCGGGGGGGAAACACCATATATTTT. It encodes CAISELRRGGNTIYF.